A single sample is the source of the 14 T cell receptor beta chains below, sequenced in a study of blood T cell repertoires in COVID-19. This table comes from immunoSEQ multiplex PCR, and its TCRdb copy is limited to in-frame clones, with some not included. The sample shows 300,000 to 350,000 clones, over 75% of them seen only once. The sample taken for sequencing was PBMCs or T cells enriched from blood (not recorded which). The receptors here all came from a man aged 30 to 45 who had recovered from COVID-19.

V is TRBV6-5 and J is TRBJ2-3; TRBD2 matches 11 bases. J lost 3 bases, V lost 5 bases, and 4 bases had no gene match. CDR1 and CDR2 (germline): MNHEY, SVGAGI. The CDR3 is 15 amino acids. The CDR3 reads CASSRASGGTDTQYF. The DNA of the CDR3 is TGTGCCAGCAGTAGGGCTAGCGGGGGGACAGATACGCAGTATTTT.

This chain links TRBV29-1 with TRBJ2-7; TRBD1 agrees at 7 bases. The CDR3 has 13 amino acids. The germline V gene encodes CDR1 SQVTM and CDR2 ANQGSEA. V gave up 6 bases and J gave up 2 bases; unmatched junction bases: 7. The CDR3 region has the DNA TGCAGCGTAAACAGGGGTGGAACCTACGAGCAGTACTTC. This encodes CSVNRGGTYEQYF.

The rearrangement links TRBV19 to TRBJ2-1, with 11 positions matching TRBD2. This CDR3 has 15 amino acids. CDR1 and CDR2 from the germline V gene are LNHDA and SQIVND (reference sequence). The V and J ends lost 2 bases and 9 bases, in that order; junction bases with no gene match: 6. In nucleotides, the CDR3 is TGTGCCAGTAGTATAATAGCGGGGGGGCCCGGTGAGCAGTTCTTC. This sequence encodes CASSIIAGGPGEQFF.

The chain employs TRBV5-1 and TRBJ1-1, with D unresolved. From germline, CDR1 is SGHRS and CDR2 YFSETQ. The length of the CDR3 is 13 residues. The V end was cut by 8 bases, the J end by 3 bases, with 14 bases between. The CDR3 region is CASFLSEDTEAFF. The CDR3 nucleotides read TGCGCCAGTTTTTTAAGTGAGGACACTGAAGCTTTCTTT.

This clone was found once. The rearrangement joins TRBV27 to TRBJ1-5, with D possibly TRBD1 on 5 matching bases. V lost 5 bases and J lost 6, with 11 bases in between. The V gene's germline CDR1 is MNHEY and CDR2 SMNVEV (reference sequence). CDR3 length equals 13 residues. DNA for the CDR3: TGTGCCAGCAGTGGCCAGGGAAGTCAGCCCCAGCATTTT. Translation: CASSGQGSQPQHF.

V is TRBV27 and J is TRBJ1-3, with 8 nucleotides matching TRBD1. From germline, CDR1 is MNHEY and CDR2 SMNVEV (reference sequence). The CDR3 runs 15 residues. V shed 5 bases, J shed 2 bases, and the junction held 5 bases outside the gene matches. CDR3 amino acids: CASSTLQGAGNTIYF. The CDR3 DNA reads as TGTGCCAGCAGTACTCTACAGGGGGCTGGAAACACCATATATTTT.

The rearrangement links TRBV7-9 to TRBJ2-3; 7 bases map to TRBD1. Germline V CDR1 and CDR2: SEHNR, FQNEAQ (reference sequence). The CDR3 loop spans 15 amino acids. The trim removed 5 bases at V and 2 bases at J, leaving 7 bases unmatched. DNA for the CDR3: TGTGCCAGCAGCCGATCGGGACAGCCCACAGATACGCAGTATTTT. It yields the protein CASSRSGQPTDTQYF.

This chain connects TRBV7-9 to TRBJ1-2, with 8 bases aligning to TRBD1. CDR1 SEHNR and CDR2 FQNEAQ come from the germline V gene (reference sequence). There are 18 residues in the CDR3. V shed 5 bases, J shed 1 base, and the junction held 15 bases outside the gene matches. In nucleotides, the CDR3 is TGTGCCAGCAGCCAGTCGACAGGGGACAACCCTCTTAACTATGGCTACACCTTC. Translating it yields CASSQSTGDNPLNYGYTF.

The CDR3 is CASATATPAKLFF. The DNA of the CDR3 is TGTGCCAGCGCTACAGCTACACCGGCAAAGCTGTTTTTT. The chain uses TRBV18 and TRBJ2-2; D call uncertain. The V end lost 8 bases, the J end lost 12 bases, and 19 bases lay between the germline ends. Germline V gene data show CDR1 as KGHSH and CDR2 as LQKENI. The CDR3 loop spans 13 amino acids.

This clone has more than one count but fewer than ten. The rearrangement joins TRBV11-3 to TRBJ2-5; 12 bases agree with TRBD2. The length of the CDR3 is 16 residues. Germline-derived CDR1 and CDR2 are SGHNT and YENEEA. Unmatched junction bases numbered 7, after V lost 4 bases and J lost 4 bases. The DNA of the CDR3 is TGTGCCAGCAGCTCCGGACTAGCGGGGCCCCTAGAGACCCAGTACTTC. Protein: CASSSGLAGPLETQYF.

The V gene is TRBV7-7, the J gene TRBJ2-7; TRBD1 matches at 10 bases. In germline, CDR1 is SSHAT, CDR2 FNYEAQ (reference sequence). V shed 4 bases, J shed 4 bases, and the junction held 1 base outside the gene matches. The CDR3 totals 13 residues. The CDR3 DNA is TGTGCCAGCAGCTGGGACAGGGGTTACGAGCAGTACTTC. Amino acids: CASSWDRGYEQYF.

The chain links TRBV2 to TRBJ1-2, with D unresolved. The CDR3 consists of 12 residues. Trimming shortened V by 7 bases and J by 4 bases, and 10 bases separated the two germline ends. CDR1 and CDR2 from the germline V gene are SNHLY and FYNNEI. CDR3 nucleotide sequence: TGTGCCAGCACTGGAGAGGGCTATGGCTACACCTTC. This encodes CASTGEGYGYTF.

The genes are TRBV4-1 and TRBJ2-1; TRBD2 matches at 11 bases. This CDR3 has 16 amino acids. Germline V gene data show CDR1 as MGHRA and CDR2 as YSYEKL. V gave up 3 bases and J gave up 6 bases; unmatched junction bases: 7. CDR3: CASSHSGTSGGNEQFF. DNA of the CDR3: TGCGCCAGCAGCCACTCCGGGACTAGCGGAGGCAATGAGCAGTTCTTC.

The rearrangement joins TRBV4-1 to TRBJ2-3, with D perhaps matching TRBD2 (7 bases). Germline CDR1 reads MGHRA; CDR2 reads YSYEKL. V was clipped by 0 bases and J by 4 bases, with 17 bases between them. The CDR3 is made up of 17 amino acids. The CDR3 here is CASSQEIGGPIPDTQYF. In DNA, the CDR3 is TGCGCCAGCAGCCAAGAGATCGGGGGGCCAATCCCAGATACGCAGTATTTT.